One TCR beta chain is described in this entry. There are a few counts of this clonotype. The antigen it binds to is not known. Base qualities are not recorded, but no much larger clone differs from it by a single base. Amplification of TCR beta CDR3 regions was carried out from RNA transcripts. For the first round of RT-PCR on the TCR CDR3, the HTBI primer set was used together with the Qiagen OneStep RT-PCR kit. Libraries were constructed in a second round of multiplex PCR, after which size selection and purification were carried out. Libraries were sequenced paired-end with 100 bp reads on an Illumina HiSeq2000. For the original study's pipeline: SOAPnuke was used to process the raw data, removing reads that contained adapters or uncalled bases, had a mean Phred below 15, or lacked an exact match to the constant primer or identifier. High-quality paired reads were merged with COPE v1.2.5, and unique nucleotide sequences were defined as clonotypes. Clonotypes were aligned to IMGT TRBV, TRBD and TRBJ reference segments using MiTCR v1.1. The analysis included only V-J combinations with a frequency above 0.0001, which together covered 99% to 99.2% of the repertoires. The TCS score was defined as F50 (clonal expansion) divided by E x V (chaos), with BLOSUM62-based TCRdist calculated between CDR3 peptides within each V-J. Welch's t-statistics and random forest reduced roughly 530 V-J features to 10 to 15, which were used in a naive Bayes classifier (R e1071). Starting from the raw public reads, TCRdb applied fastp trimming at Q25, assembled clones with MiXCR and retained in-frame beta chains. A single entry per CDR3 protein holds the most common genes and DNA from its merged rows. TCRdb, not the original authors, processed these V and J calls. The sample data list a few hundred thousand distinct CDR3 sequences, and more than 14% of these were observed just once. The ten largest account for 13% of the sample.

The sample is drawn from a study of T cells in Graves' hyperthyroidism and ophthalmopathy (dated 2019 in TCRdb). In the study overall: Peripheral blood was collected at initial diagnosis, before any treatment. TCR V-J signatures able to tell the groups apart were searched for in a discovery cohort of some 100 patients, of whom 43 had Graves' ophthalmopathy and more than 55 had stable Graves' hyperthyroidism. The 95 to 100 discovery patients were randomly divided into training and test sets at a 7:3 ratio. TCR Vbeta CDR3 sequencing of 120 to 150 peripheral blood samples (43 ophthalmopathy, roughly 72 hyperthyroidism and around 17 progressor patients) is reported in the paper. The study also compared thyroid tissue and blood T-cell repertoires from 6 or 7 Graves' hyperthyroidism patients. After blood sampling, hyperthyroidism patients were treated with methimazole at a starting dose of 30 mg daily, and ophthalmopathy patients were treated with high-dose intravenous methylprednisolone. Prospective prediction of ophthalmopathy was tested in an independent validation cohort of under 20 hyperthyroidism patients and 17 patients who later progressed to ophthalmopathy. The investigation overall reported the following: Sample size was not statistically predetermined, and blinding of investigators to group allocation was not performed. A model built on a 13 V-J signature distinguished ophthalmopathy from stable hyperthyroidism, reaching about 88% sensitivity and around 81% specificity in cross-validation and 80%/75% in testing. Most expanded thyroid clonotypes (frequency above 0.001) were also found in blood, which suggests that blood repertoires may mirror thyroid immune responses. During validation, the model predicted progression to ophthalmopathy a median of about 6.5 months ahead of onset, with almost 71% sensitivity and 72.22% specificity.

The CDR3 covers 15 residues, taking in both the cysteine and the phenylalanine. The sequence is cut down to CDR3 DNA, 45 bases in frame from base 1. After removal of 1 base from V and 6 bases from J, the junction retains 4 bases not matched to a gene. The germline V gene supplies CDR1 MGHRA and CDR2 YSYEKL. The hyperthyroidism patients were between 18 and 65 years old and newly diagnosed, with a disease duration of less than 2 months. Exclusion was applied to patients with uncontrolled infections, other autoimmune diseases, pregnancy or lactation. Diagnoses were established on the basis of clinical symptoms, serum thyroxine and TRAb, thyroid ultrasound, and orbital computed tomography. Blood from progressor patients was drawn when they were first diagnosed with hyperthyroidism, before any ophthalmopathy symptoms appeared. PBMCs were isolated from approximately 10 ml of fresh peripheral blood by Ficoll-Paque density gradient centrifugation. Progressor patients were first diagnosed with Graves' hyperthyroidism and then developed ophthalmopathy during follow-up. Total RNA was extracted using Trizol reagent, and RNA quality was assessed on an Agilent 2100 Bioanalyzer.

Sequenced sample: blood. This TCR derives from a woman in her 40s with Graves' hyperthyroidism that later progressed to Graves' ophthalmopathy. Recombination connected TRBV4-1 to TRBJ1-5; 9 nucleotides in the junction match TRBD1. The CDR3 region reads CASSQADRGSQPQHF. Here is the DNA: TGCGCCAGCAGCCAAGCGGACAGGGGTAGTCAGCCCCAGCATTTT.